Sequencing of this TCR beta chain was carried out in a study of blood T cell repertoires in COVID-19. CDR1 is KGHDR and CDR2 is SFDVKD in the germline V gene. Trimming took 3 bases from V and 9 from J, leaving 17 bases between them. The CDR3 runs to 15 residues. Original analysis: Amplified reference gene primers provided the basis for estimating nucleated cell counts. Only in-frame clones appear in the TCRdb table, and some are missing; sequencing was by immunoSEQ multiplex PCR. D and trimming come from the DNA, and the V and J calls and clone size come from that table. The sample carries around 160,000 clones, 80% recorded once. Cohort 3 donors were reported recovered after two negative PCRs, clearance, or symptom resolution.

The receptor comes from a woman aged 55 to 70 who had recovered from COVID-19. V usage is TRBV24-1 and J usage is TRBJ1-5; weak D call: TRBD1 (6 bases). The material sequenced was PBMCs or T cells enriched from blood (not recorded which). DNA for the CDR3: TGTGCCACCAGTGATCGTGCGGGGGCCGGGTGGCCCCAGCATTTT. Amino acids: CATSDRAGAGWPQHF.